This T cell receptor (beta chain) derives from a study of blood T cell repertoires in COVID-19. For the study at large: T cells, B-cell-depleted T cells, or PBMCs supplied cDNA or gDNA.

The method was immunoSEQ multiplex PCR; TCRdb's version includes in-frame clones alone and lacks a portion of them. The sample holds fewer than 70,000 clones, 79% seen once. Germline assignment: CDR1 MNHEY and CDR2 SVGAGI. The J segment lost 10 bases and the V segment lost 7 bases, leaving 5 bases of the junction unmatched. The CDR3 has 13 amino acids. The sample taken for sequencing was peripheral blood. This TCR derives from a man between 60 and 70 years old with acute or convalescent COVID-19. The rearrangement links TRBV6-5 to TRBJ1-6; 9 bases are a match to TRBD1. This CDR3 reads CASTDRGNSPLHF. The CDR3 DNA follows: TGTGCCAGCACCGACAGGGGGAACTCACCCCTCCACTTT.